This T cell receptor (beta chain) was sequenced for a study of blood T cell repertoires in COVID-19 (dated by TCRdb to the early 2020s). For context, the study as a whole: The collaborator samples originated in the United States, Italy and Spain and spanned the acute and convalescent phases of COVID-19. The prospective study material was composed of cDNA or gDNA derived from T cells, B-cell-depleted T cells, or PBMCs. The dataset comprised deeply sampled blood TCRbeta repertoires from subjects exposed to, actively infected with, or recovered from COVID-19. A freely available public database, intended as a resource for researchers studying the immune response to SARS-CoV-2, is where the repertoires were released. The samples were drawn from the first 160 participants of the ongoing ImmuneRACE study and from 950 to 1,500 subjects provided by 6 global collaborators. Sample metadata almost always included a de-identified subject ID, COVID-19 status, age in years and sex. Where available, HLA class I and class II types were obtained from metadata supplied by the sample provider rather than from assay-based typing. The paper's findings and limits, for the study overall: Clinical and demographic metadata were provided uncurated, with the amount varying by source and participant.

From cysteine to phenylalanine, the CDR3 is 13 amino acids long. Just CDR3 DNA is preserved here, 39 bases in frame from base 1. CDR1 is given as SNHLY and CDR2 as FYNNEI, both from the germline V gene. V is reduced by 8 bases and J by 5 bases, leaving a spacing of 15 bases between them. In the case of this clone: The antigen it binds to is not known. There are no base qualities to consult, and no much larger clone falls within one base.

TCRbeta CDR3 regions were amplified from genomic DNA using the immunoSEQ Assay, a bias-controlled multiplex PCR. Under the source paper's analysis protocol: The number of nucleated cells in each sample was estimated from the amplification of reference gene primers within the assay. To quantify the absolute abundance of each unique TCRbeta CDR3 rearrangement, sequence reads were collapsed and filtered. For each sample, productive Simpson clonality was calculated by taking the square root of Simpson's diversity index across productive rearrangements. Not all clones reach the TCRdb copy of this immuneACCESS table, which keeps in-frame sequences only. Checked studies attribute under half of the gap to unresolved V genes and leave the rest unexplained. V and J calls and clone size are those listed in that table; D and trimming were worked out from the DNA. For this sample the table gives about 240,000 clones, of which approximately 78% were detected only once. Approximately 8.4% of the sample comes from the top ten.

One collaborating source in Seattle enrolled patients while the patients were actively infected and followed the patients over time throughout the course of disease. Whole blood was collected in K2EDTA tubes by collaborating institutions according to the institutions' own protocols. Collaborator samples were shipped for TCRbeta analysis as frozen whole blood, isolated PBMCs, or DNA extracted from either sample type. Sequences were obtained from peripheral blood. The sequence is built from TRBV2 and TRBJ1-2, and possibly TRBD1, on 6 matching bases. The clonotype was recovered from a woman aged 80 or over with COVID-19, enrolled during active disease. The CDR3 in this case is CASGLTGLYGYTF. DNA sequence: TGTGCCAGCGGATTGACAGGACTTTATGGCTACACCTTC.